This entry features one TCR beta chain sequence. In germline, CDR1 is KGHSH, CDR2 LQKENI. The CDR3 is 14 amino acids. The ends were cut back, 2 bases at V and 11 bases at J, with 16 bases in the middle. This sample was taken from a study of CD8 T cells in Susac syndrome. The RNA input was about 0.5 to 1 ug, and it was reverse transcribed with random hexamers. A single record per CDR3 protein comes from TCRdb applying MiXCR to the immunoSEQ multiplex PCR reads. This sample has 300,000 or so distinct CDR3 sequences, with roughly 94% found just once. From blood CD8+ and CD4+ T cells, TCR beta sequences were generated. The multiple sclerosis control group consisted of treatment-naive patients whose relapsing-remitting disease, which was either stable or active, fulfilled revised McDonald criteria.

The receptor's source is a human donor with multiple sclerosis. Sequenced input: CD4+ T cells from PBMCs. The chain uses TRBV18 and TRBJ1-5; tentatively, D is TRBD1 (5 bases). CDR3 loop: CASSPSQGQVTQHF. CDR3 DNA sequence: TGTGCCAGCTCACCAAGCCAGGGCCAAGTGACCCAGCATTTT.